These 14 T cell receptor beta chains came from one sample sequenced in a study of OX40 agonist ivuxolimab in advanced cancers. Using immunoSEQ multiplex PCR, the repertoire was profiled, and TCRdb retains in-frame clones only, with some absent. The sample carries about 83,000 clones, about 86% recorded once. The sample here was CD4+ or CD8+ T cells sorted from blood, taken in a trial of the OX40 agonist ivuxolimab. These receptors were taken from an adult with an advanced solid tumor such as melanoma, head and neck, liver or kidney cancer.

This clone appeared a single time. The V and J genes are TRBV6-1 and TRBJ2-1, with a tentative D call TRBD1 (5 bases). Germline values: CDR1 MNHNS, CDR2 SASEGT. CDR3 length: 14 amino acids. Trimming took 8 bases from V and 10 from J, leaving 21 bases between them. In DNA, the CDR3 is TGTGCCAGCTCCCCGGGCCCCCGGGCAGGGGAGCAGTTCTTC. Protein sequence: CASSPGPRAGEQFF.

The V and J genes are TRBV18 and TRBJ1-1, with a weak D call TRBD1 (5 bases). CDR3 size: 13 residues. V was pared by 10 bases and J by 0 bases, with 12 bases between. Looked up from germline, CDR1 is KGHSH and CDR2 is LQKENI. The CDR3 sequence: CATGDSMNTEAFF. CDR3 in DNA: TGTGCCACCGGCGACAGCATGAACACTGAAGCTTTCTTT.

J is TRBJ1-5 and V is TRBV5-4; D is unclear. The CDR3 consists of 13 residues. Looked up from germline, CDR1 is SGHNT and CDR2 is YYREEE (reference sequence). The ends were cut back, 2 bases at V and 3 bases at J, with 6 bases in the middle. As DNA, the CDR3 is TGTGCCAGCAGCTTTGACAACAATCAGCCCCAGCATTTT. Encoded protein: CASSFDNNQPQHF.

V and J are TRBV7-3 and TRBJ2-3, with D perhaps assigned TRBD1 or TRBD2 (6 bases each). The V and J ends lost 4 bases and 1 base respectively, with 18 bases between them. This CDR3 is 17 amino acids long. The germline gives CDR1 SGHTA, CDR2 FQGTGA. The CDR3 protein is CASSSRRGTSGTDTQYF. CDR3 coding DNA: TGTGCCAGCAGCTCAAGGCGCGGGACAAGTGGCACAGATACGCAGTATTTT.

The chain carries TRBV7-9 and TRBJ1-1; D gene uncertain. The CDR3 covers 12 residues. Germline V gene data show CDR1 as SEHNR and CDR2 as FQNEAQ (reference sequence). The V end was cut by 6 bases, the J end by 10 bases, with 15 bases between. The CDR3 here is CASRLSYLGAFF. DNA of the CDR3: TGTGCCAGCAGACTTTCCTACCTAGGAGCTTTCTTT. Full variable domain (remainder filled in from reference TRBV7-9 and TRBJ1-1): DTGVSQNPRHKITKRGQNVTFRCDPISEHNRLYWYRQTLGQGPEFLTYFQNEAQLEKSRLLSDRFSAERPKGSFSTLEIQRTEQGDSAMYLCASRLSYLGAFFGQGTRLTVV.

Comments on this clone: The sample has other DNA sequences that encode this CDR3 too. The chain employs TRBV9 and TRBJ1-3; D possibly corresponds to TRBD1 (5 bases). CDR3 length equals 14 residues. Deletions cut 0 bases from V and 3 bases from J, with 7 bases between. Germline CDR1 reads SGDLS; CDR2 reads YYNGEE. This chain's CDR3 is CASSVAGVGNTIYF. In DNA, the CDR3 is TGTGCCAGCAGCGTAGCGGGGGTTGGAAACACCATATATTTT.

CDR3 region: CVAGPYSNQPQHF. Written as DNA, the CDR3 is TGTGTCGCGGGCCCGTATAGCAATCAGCCCCAGCATTTT. This chain uses TRBV6-1 with TRBJ1-5; D remains ambiguous. CDR3 length equals 13 residues. Germline values: CDR1 MNHNS, CDR2 SASEGT.

The chain links TRBV20-1 to TRBJ1-4; no reliable D call. The CDR3 spans 11 residues. The V and J ends lost 5 bases and 8 bases respectively, with 9 bases between them. Germline V gene lookup returns CDR1 DFQATT and CDR2 SNEGSKA (reference sequence). For the CDR3, the DNA is TGCAGTGCTCTCCAGCGGGAAAAACTGTTTTTT. It encodes CSALQREKLFF.

The rearrangement joins TRBV2 to TRBJ2-1, with D tentatively TRBD2 (6 bases). V gave up 6 bases and J gave up 6 bases, with 15 bases separating them. This CDR3 spans 14 amino acids. Germline V gene lookup returns CDR1 SNHLY and CDR2 FYNNEI. Here the CDR3 reads CASRGLRDPNEQFF. CDR3 nucleotides: TGTGCCAGCAGGGGTCTGCGGGACCCCAATGAGCAGTTCTTC.

In this sample, this clone turned up a few times. The V call is TRBV30, the J call TRBJ1-5; the D gene is possibly TRBD1 (5 bases). Between the trimmed V and J ends, which lost 1 base and 7 bases, there was a span of 11 bases. The germline CDR1 and CDR2 sequences are GTSNPN and SVGIG (reference sequence). The CDR3 consists of 13 residues. The CDR3 loop is CAWSGGGRQPQHF. The CDR3 region has the DNA TGTGCCTGGAGTGGCGGGGGTCGCCAGCCCCAGCATTTT.

This chain uses TRBV6-1 with TRBJ2-3; D tentatively fits TRBD1 or TRBD2 (6 bases each). Trimming took off 3 bases at V and 3 bases at J, with 13 bases between the two ends. The CDR3 length is 15 residues. Germline V gene sequence: CDR1 MNHNS, CDR2 SASEGT. The CDR3 DNA follows: TGTGCCAGCAGTGATACAGGGAGGAGGACAGATACGCAGTATTTT. Protein: CASSDTGRRTDTQYF.

The chain joins TRBV29-1 to TRBJ2-3; 13 bases agree with TRBD2. This CDR3 contains 15 residues. The junction had 6 bases not matched to a gene; V was cut back by 7 bases and J by 2 bases. The V gene's germline CDR1 is SQVTM and CDR2 ANQGSEA. The CDR3: CSGGTSGANTDTQYF. Here the CDR3 DNA reads TGCAGCGGGGGGACTAGCGGGGCCAACACAGATACGCAGTATTTT.

The sample holds a few counts of this clone. The chain is built from TRBV11-2 and TRBJ2-6; 7 bases map to TRBD1. The CDR3 contains 17 residues. Germline trimming cut 3 bases from V and 1 base from J; bases unmatched to any gene: 6. Germline lookup yields CDR1 SGHAT and CDR2 FQNNGV. CDR3 in amino acids: CASSFSLTGSGANVLTF. CDR3 bases: TGTGCCAGCAGCTTTTCCCTGACAGGGTCTGGGGCCAACGTCCTGACTTTC.

This rearrangement joins TRBV28 to TRBJ1-6; 9 bases fit TRBD1. Germline lookup yields CDR1 MDHEN and CDR2 SYDVKM. V lost 7 bases and J lost 2; bases outside the gene matches: 3. This CDR3 contains 15 residues. The CDR3 loop reads CASTTGGTYNSPLHF. CDR3 coding DNA: TGTGCCAGCACCACAGGGGGCACCTATAATTCACCCCTCCACTTT.